The present T cell receptor (beta chain) was sequenced within a study of T cell responses to AZD1222 COVID-19 vaccine. Points from the study as a whole: Dominant CD4 TCR responses targeted spike regions 160-218 and 743-854. As reported, nearly half of all spike-specific TCRs target variant regions that are unmutated. A mostly white British donor set with more females was recruited, and clonal diversity was possibly underestimated.

This clone was counted a single time. Its antigen is as yet unknown. TCRdb's table, derived via immunoSEQ multiplex PCR, lists solely in-frame clones and lacks some. The sample includes 130,000 to 150,000 clones, around 88% of them seen just once. This CDR3 has 15 residues. Germline lookup yields CDR1 KGHDR and CDR2 SFDVKD. V was trimmed by 3 bases and J by 4 bases, leaving 12 bases between them. This TCR was sampled from an adult in good health. The specimen was peripheral blood, collected on day 0 of MenACWY control vaccination. The chain carries TRBV24-1 and TRBJ1-5; D may be TRBD1 (5 bases). Here the CDR3 DNA reads TGTGCCACCAGTGATCCCCGGGGGGGTAATCAGCCCCAGCATTTT. Translating gives CATSDPRGGNQPQHF.